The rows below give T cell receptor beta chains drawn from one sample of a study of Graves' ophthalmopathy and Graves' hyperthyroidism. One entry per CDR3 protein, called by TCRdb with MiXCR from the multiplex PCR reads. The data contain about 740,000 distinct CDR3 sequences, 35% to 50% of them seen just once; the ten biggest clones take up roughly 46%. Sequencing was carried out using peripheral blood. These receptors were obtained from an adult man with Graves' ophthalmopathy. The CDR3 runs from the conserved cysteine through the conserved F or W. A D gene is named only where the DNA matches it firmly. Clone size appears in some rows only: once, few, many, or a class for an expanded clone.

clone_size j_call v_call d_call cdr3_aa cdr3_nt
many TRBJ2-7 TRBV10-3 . CAISDLGGEQYF TGTGCCATCAGTGATTTAGGTGGCGAGCAGTACTTC
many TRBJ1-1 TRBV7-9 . CASNRIGANTEAFF TGTGCCAGCAACCGAATAGGGGCGAACACTGAAGCTTTCTTT
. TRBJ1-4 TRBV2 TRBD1 CASSRRGKPNEKLFF TGTGCCAGCAGCCGCAGGGGGAAGCCTAATGAAAAACTGTTTTTT
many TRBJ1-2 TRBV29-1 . CSALVDKGYTF TGCAGCGCGCTTGTCGATAAAGGCTACACCTTC
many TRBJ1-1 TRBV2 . CASRTTTRGTEAFF TGTGCCAGCAGAACGACGACACGCGGGACTGAAGCTTTCTTT
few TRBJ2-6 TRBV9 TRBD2 CASSLLAGGPFSGANVLTF TGTGCCAGCAGCCTACTAGCGGGAGGGCCGTTCTCTGGGGCCAACGTCCTGACTTTC
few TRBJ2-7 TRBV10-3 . CASSLPGTTYEQYF TGTGCCAGCAGTTTACCCGGAACAACCTACGAGCAGTACTTC
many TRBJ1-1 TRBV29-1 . CSVEENTEAFF TGCAGCGTTGAGGAGAACACTGAAGCTTTCTTT
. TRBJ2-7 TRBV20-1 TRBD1 CSAMGQGAYEQYF TGCAGTGCTATGGGACAGGGGGCTTACGAGCAGTACTTC
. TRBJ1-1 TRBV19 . CASSPRAANTEAFF TGTGCCAGTAGTCCCCGTGCCGCGAACACTGAAGCTTTCTTT
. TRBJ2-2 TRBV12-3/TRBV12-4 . CASSHYRDGELFF TGTGCCAGCAGTCACTACAGGGACGGGGAGCTGTTTTTT
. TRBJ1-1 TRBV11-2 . CASSLMRTEAFF TGTGCCAGCAGCTTAATGAGAACTGAAGCTTTCTTT
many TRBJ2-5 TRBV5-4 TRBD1 CASSPGQGIETQYF TGTGCCAGCAGCCCGGGACAGGGGATCGAGACCCAGTACTTC
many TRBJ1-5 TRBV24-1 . CATSDRGSSRDQPQHF TGTGCCACCAGTGACCGAGGGTCCTCCCGAGATCAGCCCCAGCATTTT
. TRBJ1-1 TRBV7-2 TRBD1 CASSPRGPGSEAFF TGTGCCAGCAGCCCCAGGGGGCCGGGTTCTGAAGCTTTCTTT
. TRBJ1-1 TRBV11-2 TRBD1 CASSPDRLGAAFF TGTGCCAGCAGTCCGGACAGGTTAGGGGCCGCTTTCTTT
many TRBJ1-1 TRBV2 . CASSSARANTEAFF TGTGCCAGCAGTTCCGCCAGAGCGAACACTGAAGCTTTCTTT
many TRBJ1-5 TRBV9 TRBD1 CASSPDRVGNQPQHF TGTGCCAGCAGCCCCGACAGGGTTGGGAATCAGCCCCAGCATTTT
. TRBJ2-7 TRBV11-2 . CASSVIGVVSPYEQYF TGTGCCAGCAGCGTTATTGGAGTTGTGAGCCCCTACGAGCAGTACTTC
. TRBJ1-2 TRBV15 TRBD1 CATSSKDRLNGYTF TGTGCCACCAGCAGTAAGGACAGGCTTAATGGCTACACCTTC
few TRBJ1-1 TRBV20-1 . CSARMRGTNTEAFF TGCAGTGCTAGAATGAGGGGGACGAACACTGAAGCTTTCTTT
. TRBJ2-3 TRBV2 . CASSEERGWTDTQYF TGTGCCAGCAGTGAAGAGAGGGGTTGGACAGATACGCAGTATTTT
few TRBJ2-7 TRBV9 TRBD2 CASSPGGADEQYF TGTGCCAGCAGCCCCGGGGGGGCCGACGAGCAGTACTTC
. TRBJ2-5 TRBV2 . CASTFPREGQQETQYF TGTGCCAGCACCTTCCCACGGGAAGGACAGCAAGAGACCCAGTACTTC
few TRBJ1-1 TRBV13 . CASSLARTWMNTEAFF TGTGCCAGCAGCTTAGCCAGGACGTGGATGAACACTGAAGCTTTCTTT